This TCR beta chain derives from a study of early T cells in non-severe SARS-CoV-2 infection. Across the whole study: Unsorted whole-blood RNA was sequenced in bulk, leaving chains unpaired.

Details on this clonotype: The antigen remains undetermined.

CDR3 length: 13 residues. V was pared by 6 bases and J by 4 bases, with 12 bases between. Germline loops: CDR1 MNHEY, CDR2 SVGEGT. Molecules of cDNA were individually given unique molecular identifiers that were attached to them. Via MiXCR, TCRdb re-called the 5' RACE reads, giving one row per CDR3 protein. The table includes 20,000 to 25,000 distinct CDR3 sequences, roughly 5.3% detected once. Whole-study results and caveats: Matching with VDJdb favored anti-spike CD8 responses (missing private and CD4 specificities).

The sample comprised whole blood. This sequence was found in an adult who was a healthcare worker with PCR-confirmed SARS-CoV-2 infection or an uninfected control (not recorded which). J is TRBJ1-1 and V is TRBV6-2 or TRBV6-3; TRBD1 might be the D (6 bases). The CDR3 here is CASSIRGGTEAFF. Here the CDR3 DNA reads TGTGCCAGCAGCATCAGGGGAGGCACTGAAGCTTTCTTT.